Below, one TCR beta chain is given with its context. Its target is unknown. This entry belongs to a study of identifying expanded T cells in peripheral blood. General study results and limits: Roughly 1.1 clones differed between technical replicates, versus about 15 and 19 over time.

Profiled with immunoSEQ multiplex PCR; TCRdb holds only in-frame clones, not every one. There are tens of thousands of clones in the sample; 84% occur only once, and about 18% lies in the top ten. Germline-derived CDR1 and CDR2 are SGHTA and FQGNSA. The CDR3 is 11 amino acids. V gave up 3 bases and J gave up 8 bases, with 5 bases separating them. The source is a person between 18 and 75 years old in good health. The sequencing sample was made of blood. This chain uses TRBV7-2 with TRBJ2-1, with D perhaps given as TRBD1 or TRBD2 (5 bases each). For the CDR3, the DNA is TGTGCCAGCAGCTTGGGGGATGAGCAGTTCTTC. Encoded protein: CASSLGDEQFF. Based on the CDR3 plus reference TRBV7-2 and TRBJ2-1, the full variable domain is GAGVSQSPSNKVTEKGKDVELRCDPISGHTALYWYRQSLGQGLEFLIYFQGNSAPDKSGLPSDRFSAERTGGSVSTLTIQRTQQEDSAVYLCASSLGDEQFFGPGTRLTVL.